Listed here are 21 T cell receptor beta chains from one sample, sequenced in a study of blood T cell repertoires in COVID-19. Clones were sequenced by immunoSEQ multiplex PCR, and TCRdb holds only the in-frame ones, with some missing. This table holds about 46,000 clones, 70% to 90% found once. Source material: peripheral blood. The receptors come from a human donor in a cohort sampled during active COVID-19. The donor label of this sample is uncertain.

The V gene is TRBV7-9, the J gene TRBJ1-1; 7 nucleotides agree with TRBD1. J was trimmed by 6 bases and V by 4 bases; bases with no gene match: 11. From germline, CDR1 is SEHNR and CDR2 FQNEAQ (reference sequence). The CDR3 length is 15 residues. The CDR3 nucleotides read TGTGCCAGCAGCTCCCTGAGTGGACAGGACTCTGAAGCTTTCTTT. Translated, it gives CASSSLSGQDSEAFF.

V and J are TRBV11-1 and TRBJ1-1; D gene unclear. Deletions cut 1 base from V and 2 bases from J, with 5 bases between. The CDR3 sequence is 13 residues long. Germline CDR1 SGHAT, CDR2 FQDESV (reference sequence). The CDR3 DNA reads as TGTGCCAGCAGCTTAGAGACTAACACTGAAGCTTTCTTT. Protein: CASSLETNTEAFF.

The J gene is TRBJ2-3, the V gene TRBV7-2; D is possibly TRBD2 (7 bases). The CDR3 contains 16 residues. Germline loops: CDR1 SGHTA, CDR2 FQGNSA. V dropped 5 bases and J dropped 2 bases, with 17 bases sitting between them. CDR3 DNA: TGTGCCAGCAGCCCTAGAACGGGGGGCATCACAGATACGCAGTATTTT. Translation: CASSPRTGGITDTQYF.

This clone was seen only once. This chain uses TRBV12-3 or TRBV12-4 with TRBJ2-3, with 7 nucleotides matching TRBD1. The length of the CDR3 is 11 residues. The ends lost 2 bases at V and 11 bases at J; junction bases unmatched: 1. The chain's CDR3 is CASSLQGVQYF. CDR3 sequence (DNA): TGTGCCAGCAGTTTACAGGGGGTGCAGTATTTT.

The chain is built from TRBV2 and TRBJ2-1; 11 bases line up with TRBD2. Germline CDR1 reads SNHLY; CDR2 reads FYNNEI. This CDR3 has 17 amino acids. V shed 9 bases and J 7 bases; nucleotides not matched to a gene: 17. CDR3 DNA: TGTGCCAGTCAAACCCTTAGCGGGGGGGCAGAGCGGAATGAGCAGTTCTTC. Translation gives CASQTLSGGAERNEQFF.

The chain employs TRBV29-1 and TRBJ2-3, with D perhaps TRBD2 (6 bases). Germline lookup yields CDR1 SQVTM and CDR2 ANQGSEA. V lost 7 bases and J lost 2, with 13 bases in between. The CDR3 is 13 amino acids. The CDR3 DNA is TGCAGCGGACATAGCGGCCCCACAGATACGCAGTATTTT. Protein sequence: CSGHSGPTDTQYF.

The rearrangement joins TRBV4-1 to TRBJ2-3, with D possibly TRBD1 on 6 matching bases. Germline assignment: CDR1 MGHRA and CDR2 YSYEKL. CDR3 length equals 15 residues. V was cut by 0 bases and J by 6 bases, with 13 bases left in between. CDR3 loop: CASSQDYRASDTQYF. CDR3 nucleotides: TGCGCCAGCAGCCAAGATTACAGGGCTAGTGATACGCAGTATTTT.

This chain uses TRBV10-3 with TRBJ1-2; 7 bases are shared with TRBD1. V dropped 2 bases and J dropped 2; count of bases not matched to a gene: 8. The CDR3 totals 16 residues. Germline CDR1 is ENHRY and CDR2 is SYGVKD. CDR3: CAISEARDSLNYGYTF. The CDR3 DNA reads TGTGCCATCAGTGAGGCTCGGGACAGCCTAAACTATGGCTACACCTTC.

The rearrangement links TRBV2 to TRBJ2-7; D is unresolved. The V gene's germline CDR1 is SNHLY and CDR2 FYNNEI. The germline V and J ends were trimmed by 4 bases and 3 bases, with 4 bases remaining between them. The CDR3 length is 11 residues. The CDR3 loop reads CASSAGYEQYF. The CDR3 DNA follows: TGTGCCAGCAGTGCCGGCTACGAGCAGTACTTC.

V and J are TRBV28 and TRBJ2-7, with a tentative D call TRBD2 (5 bases). V lost 8 bases, J lost 3 bases, and 11 bases lay in between. Germline CDR1 is MDHEN and CDR2 is SYDVKM. The CDR3 is 12 residues long. The CDR3 here is CASATGSYEQYF. The CDR3 DNA follows: TGTGCCAGCGCCACGGGGAGCTACGAGCAGTACTTC.

The rearrangement links TRBV10-3 to TRBJ2-3; TRBD1 matches 8 bases. Germline V CDR1 and CDR2: ENHRY, SYGVKD. The trim removed 0 bases at V and 5 bases at J, leaving 4 bases unmatched. This CDR3 is 15 amino acids long. This CDR3 reads CAISESQGAKDTQYF. In DNA form, the CDR3 reads TGTGCCATCAGTGAGTCCCAGGGGGCTAAAGATACGCAGTATTTT.

The chain joins TRBV5-6 to TRBJ1-3; TRBD1 might be the D (6 bases). V dropped 4 bases and J dropped 4 bases, with 15 bases sitting between them. CDR1 SGHDT and CDR2 YYEEEE come from the germline V gene. The CDR3 totals 15 residues. The CDR3: CASSDRGAGGNTIYF. The CDR3, as DNA: TGTGCCAGCAGCGACCGGGGGGCGGGCGGAAACACCATATATTTT.

The chain links TRBV4-1 to TRBJ2-3; 8 positions match TRBD2. V trimming: 0 bases; J trimming: 1 base; junction bases outside the gene matches: 6. The CDR3 covers 17 residues. CDR1 is MGHRA, CDR2 YSYEKL, per germline. CDR3 amino acids: CASSQDLGLAGTDTQYF. For the CDR3, the DNA is TGCGCCAGCAGCCAAGATTTAGGACTAGCAGGCACAGATACGCAGTATTTT.

This clone was seen more than once but under ten times. The chain has TRBV28 and TRBJ1-2, with D tentatively TRBD1 (6 bases). This CDR3 spans 15 amino acids. From germline, CDR1 is MDHEN and CDR2 SYDVKM. V was clipped by 5 bases and J by 3 bases, with 16 bases between them. The CDR3 coding sequence is TGTGCCAGCAGTCCCACAGGGAGTAGGTACTATGGCTACACCTTC. Encoded protein: CASSPTGSRYYGYTF.

The V and J genes are TRBV5-1 and TRBJ2-7; no definite D call. The V and J ends lost 2 bases and 0 bases respectively, with 12 bases between them. CDR1 SGHRS and CDR2 YFSETQ come from the germline V gene. The CDR3 consists of 15 residues. The CDR3 DNA follows: TGCGCCAGCAGCTTTCTGCCAGATCGCTCCTACGAGCAGTACTTC. Its protein product is CASSFLPDRSYEQYF.

This sequence joins TRBV7-2 and TRBJ1-5, with 8 bases identical to TRBD1. The CDR3 is 15 residues long. Germline V CDR1 and CDR2: SGHTA, FQGNSA. J was trimmed by 6 bases and V by 3 bases; bases with no gene match: 7. The CDR3 loop is CASSFSTGGRQPQHF. DNA of the CDR3: TGTGCCAGCAGCTTTTCTACAGGGGGGCGTCAGCCCCAGCATTTT.

This clone was observed a few times. V usage is TRBV2 and J usage is TRBJ1-2, with no clear D. The CDR3 loop spans 13 amino acids. The germline V gene encodes CDR1 SNHLY and CDR2 FYNNEI. Trimming removed 7 bases from V and 4 bases from J, with 13 bases in between. The CDR3 spells CASTPSPGYGYTF. CDR3 nucleotide sequence: TGTGCCAGCACACCCTCCCCCGGCTATGGCTACACCTTC.

The rearrangement joins TRBV6-5 to TRBJ2-3; the match to TRBD2 covers 10 bases. Per germline, CDR1 MNHEY and CDR2 SVGAGI. This CDR3 spans 14 amino acids. V lost 6 bases and J lost 6; bases outside the gene matches: 6. The CDR3 nucleotides read TGTGCCAGCAGAGAGCGGGGGGGCTTCGATACGCAGTATTTT. Its protein is CASRERGGFDTQYF.

The chain is built from TRBV5-1 and TRBJ2-1; the D is unclear. V shed 0 bases and J shed 1 base, with 8 bases lying between them. The CDR3 sequence is 15 residues long. CDR1 and CDR2 (germline): SGHRS, YFSETQ. CDR3 in DNA: TGCGCCAGCAGCTTGGGCGGTTTTTCCTACAATGAGCAGTTCTTC. This encodes CASSLGGFSYNEQFF.

V usage is TRBV6-6 and J usage is TRBJ1-2; perhaps TRBD1 as D (5 bases). The length of the CDR3 is 14 residues. Germline CDR1 is MNHNY and CDR2 is SVGAGI (reference sequence). The germline V and J ends were trimmed by 2 bases and 1 base, with 8 bases remaining between them. CDR3 DNA: TGTGCCAGCAGTTACGGCCAGGGTAACTATGGCTACACCTTC. Protein sequence: CASSYGQGNYGYTF.

V gene TRBV6-2 or TRBV6-3 combines with J gene TRBJ2-7, with TRBD2 matching 9 bases. There are 15 residues in the CDR3. Trimming removed 4 bases from V and 0 bases from J; junction bases left unmatched: 4. Germline CDR1 reads MNHEY; CDR2 reads SVGEGT. The CDR3 sequence: CASSLTSGSSYEQYF. CDR3 nucleotide sequence: TGTGCCAGCAGTTTGACTAGCGGCAGCTCCTACGAGCAGTACTTC.